This T cell receptor (beta chain) was observed in a study of cytomegalovirus exposure and HLA in healthy donors. Findings and limits, study-wide: A link between a missense DCLRE1C variant and TCR beta V- and J-gene trimming emerged from a later analysis. A later analysis by the authors found several of the most significant clusters apparently linked to common viral pathogens. According to an earlier analysis, most TCR beta V segments yielded productive rearrangements about 87% or about 30% of the time.

CDR3 length: 14 residues. The V gene end was trimmed by 5 bases and the J gene end by 5 bases; junction bases not matched to a gene: 6. Germline CDR1 reads SEHNR; CDR2 reads FQNEAQ (reference sequence). PCR employed 60 Vbeta and 13 Jbeta primers. The assay was immunoSEQ multiplex PCR, and TCRdb's table has in-frame clones only and misses some. The table shows about 140,000 clones, with almost 85% occurring only once. Regarding this clone: Its cognate antigen is unknown.

The chain employs TRBV7-9 and TRBJ2-3, with 8 bases that match TRBD1. Material: PBMCs. The TCR comes from a woman between 35 and 50 years old in good health and CMV-seronegative. The CDR3 sequence: CASSQGQGGDTQYF. The DNA of the CDR3 is TGTGCCAGCAGCCAAGGACAGGGTGGAGATACGCAGTATTTT.